The source of this T cell receptor beta chain is a study of CD8 T cells in Susac syndrome. Germline values: CDR1 SGHDT, CDR2 YYEEEE. Trimming cost V 1 base and J 12 bases, with 13 bases left between them. There are 12 residues in the CDR3. With random hexamers, reverse transcription was performed on roughly 0.5 to 1 ug of RNA. The method of amplification for TCR beta CDR3 was immunoSEQ multiplex PCR, covering 54 Vbeta and 13 Jbeta. From the immunoSEQ multiplex PCR reads, TCRdb called clonotypes with MiXCR, one entry per CDR3 protein. The sample carries 150,000 to 200,000 distinct CDR3 sequences, over 85% recorded once.

The rearrangement joins TRBV5-6 to TRBJ1-2; possibly TRBD1 for D (5 bases). This TCR was recovered from a human donor in good health. Sequenced material: CD4+ T cells from PBMCs. CDR3: CASSLFMTVDTF. The CDR3 DNA is TGTGCCAGCAGCTTGTTCATGACAGTCGACACCTTC.